One TCR beta chain is described in this entry. Its antigen remains unidentified. The data stem from a study of shared clonotypes between healthy human individuals. The CDR3 spans 15 residues. Germline V gene data show CDR1 as KGHSH and CDR2 as LQKENI. V was clipped by 3 bases and J by 7 bases; unmatched bases: 4. The authors ran the assay at deep level. Once extracted for a subset, genomic DNA was divided evenly among several immunoSEQ plates. Clones were sequenced by immunoSEQ multiplex PCR, and TCRdb holds only the in-frame ones, with some missing. Among about 490,000 clones listed, over 60% were seen once. Findings and caveats of the study: The donor pool, a small one, limited the genetic and exposure-history diversity represented.

The donors were adults (healthy and HIV-negative) with no recent acute infections or vaccinations. The sample was PBMCs. The rearrangement uses TRBV18 and TRBJ2-1; 12 positions match TRBD2. The clonotype comes from a woman aged 40 to 55 in good health. Some clones in this sample may be carry-over from other donors' samples. The CDR3 DNA is TGTGCCAGCTCACCCGGGACTAGCGGGCGGAATGAGCAGTTCTTC. Translation gives CASSPGTSGRNEQFF.